What follows is one T cell receptor (beta chain) and its context. These data come from a study of T cell changes during pregnancy in multiple sclerosis. The germline V gene encodes CDR1 MNHNS and CDR2 SASEGT. CDR3 length: 16 residues. The V gene lost 1 base and the J gene lost 5 bases, with 17 bases spanning the gap. Assay: immunoSEQ multiplex PCR; the TCRdb copy retains only in-frame clones and omits some. Of nearly 110,000 clones in the sample, less than 95% were seen once. The J gene is TRBJ2-5, the V gene TRBV6-1, with D possibly TRBD1 on 5 matching bases. The source material was peripheral blood, sampled in the third trimester of pregnancy. The receptor was derived from a female donor in good health, enrolled as a control in a pregnancy study. The CDR3 nucleotides are TGTGCCAGCAGTGAAGTAGTAGGGGCCCCTCGGGAGACCCAGTACTTC. Protein: CASSEVVGAPRETQYF.